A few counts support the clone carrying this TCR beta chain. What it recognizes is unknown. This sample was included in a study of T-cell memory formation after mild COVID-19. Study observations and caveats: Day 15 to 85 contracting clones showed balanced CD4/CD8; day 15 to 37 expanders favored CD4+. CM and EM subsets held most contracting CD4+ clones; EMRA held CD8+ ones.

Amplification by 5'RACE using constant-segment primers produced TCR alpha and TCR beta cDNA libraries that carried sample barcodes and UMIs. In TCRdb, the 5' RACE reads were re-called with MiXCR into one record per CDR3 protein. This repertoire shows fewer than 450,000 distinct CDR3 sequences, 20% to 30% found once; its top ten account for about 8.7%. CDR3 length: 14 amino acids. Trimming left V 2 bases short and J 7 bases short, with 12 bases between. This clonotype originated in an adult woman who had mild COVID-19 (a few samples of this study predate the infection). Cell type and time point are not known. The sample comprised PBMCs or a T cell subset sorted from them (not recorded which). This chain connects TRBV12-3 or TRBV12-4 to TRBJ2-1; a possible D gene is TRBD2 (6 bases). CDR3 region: CASSLRGAGNEQFF. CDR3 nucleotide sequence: TGTGCCAGCAGTTTACGCGGGGCCGGGAATGAGCAGTTCTTC.